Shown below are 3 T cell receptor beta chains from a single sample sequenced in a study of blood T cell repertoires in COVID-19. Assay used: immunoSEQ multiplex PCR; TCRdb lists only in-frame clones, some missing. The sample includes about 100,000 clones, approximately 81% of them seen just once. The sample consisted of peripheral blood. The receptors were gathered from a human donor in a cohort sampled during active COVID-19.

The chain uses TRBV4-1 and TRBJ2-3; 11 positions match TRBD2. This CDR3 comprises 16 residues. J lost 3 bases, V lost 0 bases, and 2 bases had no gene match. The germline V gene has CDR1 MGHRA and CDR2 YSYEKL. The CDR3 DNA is TGCGCCAGCAGCCAAGATAGCGGGAGGGGTACAGATACGCAGTATTTT. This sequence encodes CASSQDSGRGTDTQYF.

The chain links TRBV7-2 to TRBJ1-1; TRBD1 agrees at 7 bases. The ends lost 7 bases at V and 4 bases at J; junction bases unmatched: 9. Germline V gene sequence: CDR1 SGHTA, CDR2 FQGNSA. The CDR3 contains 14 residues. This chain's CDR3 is CASTLNRGVTEAFF. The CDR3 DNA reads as TGTGCCAGCACCCTAAACAGGGGTGTCACTGAAGCTTTCTTT. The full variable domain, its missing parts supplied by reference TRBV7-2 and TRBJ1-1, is GAGVSQSPSNKVTEKGKDVELRCDPISGHTALYWYRQSLGQGLEFLIYFQGNSAPDKSGLPSDRFSAERTGGSVSTLTIQRTQQEDSAVYLCASTLNRGVTEAFFGQGTRLTVV.

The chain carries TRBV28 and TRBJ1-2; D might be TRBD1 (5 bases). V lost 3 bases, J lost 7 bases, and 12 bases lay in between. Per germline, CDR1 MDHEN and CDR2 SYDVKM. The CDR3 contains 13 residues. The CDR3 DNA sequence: TGTGCCAGCAGTTTCGGGAGCAGGGTTGGCTACACCTTC. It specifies CASSFGSRVGYTF.